One sample yielded the 14 T cell receptor beta chains listed below, sequenced in a study of blood T cell repertoires in COVID-19. Clones were read by immunoSEQ multiplex PCR, and TCRdb kept only the in-frame ones, dropping some. The sample records 150,000 to 200,000 clones, 89% being singletons. Sequences were obtained from peripheral blood. The receptors here all came from a man aged 35 to 55 with acute or convalescent COVID-19.

This chain connects TRBV27 to TRBJ1-5, with D unclear. The CDR3 is made up of 14 amino acids. Looked up from germline, CDR1 is MNHEY and CDR2 is SMNVEV (reference sequence). V lost 6 bases and J 3 bases, leaving 12 bases between the germline ends. CDR3 region: CASRLTGNNQPQHF. The CDR3 DNA is TGTGCCAGCAGATTGACGGGGAACAATCAGCCCCAGCATTTT.

V is TRBV2 and J is TRBJ1-1, with D possibly being TRBD1 (5 bases). Germline loops: CDR1 SNHLY, CDR2 FYNNEI. The V gene lost 4 bases and the J gene lost 4 bases, with 7 bases spanning the gap. The CDR3 extends over 12 amino acids. Written as DNA, the CDR3 is TGTGCCAGCAGTGTGGGGGGCACTGAAGCTTTCTTT. Translation: CASSVGGTEAFF.

This clone has a handful of counts. The chain uses TRBV7-8 and TRBJ2-4; the D gene is possibly TRBD1 (5 bases). Germline CDR1 reads SGHVS; CDR2 reads FQNEAQ. V was cut by 5 bases and J by 2 bases, with 22 bases left in between. The CDR3 runs to 18 residues. CDR3 loop: CASSPNPHQGSPKNIQYF. DNA for the CDR3: TGTGCCAGCAGCCCCAATCCCCACCAGGGTTCCCCCAAAAACATTCAGTACTTC.

The chain carries TRBV5-6 and TRBJ1-2, with TRBD1 as a possible D gene (6 bases). Per the germline V gene, CDR1 is SGHDT and CDR2 is YYEEEE. V was shortened by 1 base and J by 5 bases, with 12 bases between the two germline ends. There are 14 residues in the CDR3. The DNA of the CDR3 is TGTGCCAGCAGCTTGAACAGGGTAAATTATGGCTACACCTTC. Translating it yields CASSLNRVNYGYTF.

V is TRBV3-1 (or the pseudogene TRBV3-2) and J is TRBJ1-2, with 9 nucleotides matching TRBD1. J lost 7 bases, V lost 4 bases, and 10 bases had no gene match. CDR1 and CDR2 from the germline V gene are LGHDT and YNNKEL (reference sequence). The CDR3 has 15 residues. This chain's CDR3 is CASSLTGQGSSGYTF. CDR3 sequence (DNA): TGTGCCAGCAGCCTAACGGGACAGGGAAGTTCTGGCTACACCTTC.

This clone was counted a few times. The rearrangement joins TRBV11-2 to TRBJ2-7, with TRBD1 identical over 10 bases. The CDR3 is made up of 16 amino acids. Germline trimming cut 4 bases from V and 1 base from J; bases unmatched to any gene: 7. The germline gives CDR1 SGHAT, CDR2 FQNNGV. For the CDR3, the DNA is TGTGCCAGCAGCTCCGGGACAGGGGTTTTGTCCTACGAGCAGTACTTC. This codes for CASSSGTGVLSYEQYF. Full variable domain (missing parts from reference TRBV11-2 and TRBJ2-7): EAGVAQSPRYKIIEKRQSVAFWCNPISGHATLYWYQQILGQGPKLLIQFQNNGVVDDSQLPKDRFSAERLKGVDSTLKIQPAKLEDSAVYLCASSSGTGVLSYEQYFGPGTRLTVT.

V is TRBV6-1 and J is TRBJ2-3; 9 positions match TRBD2. The length of the CDR3 is 17 residues. CDR1 is MNHNS, CDR2 SASEGT, per germline. Trimming at V came to 2 bases and at J to 2 bases, leaving 8 bases not matched to a gene. CDR3 protein: CASSEMPSGTFTDTQYF. In nucleotides, the CDR3 is TGTGCCAGCAGTGAAATGCCTAGCGGGACCTTCACAGATACGCAGTATTTT.

J is TRBJ1-5 and V is TRBV2, with D possibly TRBD1 on 6 matching bases. The V gene lost 5 bases and the J gene lost 0 bases, with 8 bases spanning the gap. The CDR3 length is 14 residues. Germline CDR1 SNHLY, CDR2 FYNNEI. CDR3 nucleotide sequence: TGTGCCAGCAGTACACAGGGTAGCAATCAGCCCCAGCATTTT. Its protein is CASSTQGSNQPQHF.

The chain couples TRBV27 to TRBJ1-1, with D possibly TRBD1 on 5 matching bases. This CDR3 has 15 amino acids. The germline CDR1 and CDR2 sequences are MNHEY and SMNVEV (reference sequence). V lost 0 bases to trimming and J lost 6 bases, with 14 bases between them. CDR3 in DNA: TGTGCCAGCAGTTTATCATCAGGGTTTCCCGCTGAAGCTTTCTTT. It translates to CASSLSSGFPAEAFF.

The CDR3 region has the DNA TGCGCCAGCAGCTTGAGACTTAGCTATGGCTACACCTTC. It codes for CASSLRLSYGYTF. The chain joins TRBV5-1 to TRBJ1-2; D unresolved. The CDR3 extends over 13 amino acids. V was shortened by 1 base and J by 4 bases, with 8 bases between the two germline ends. Germline assignment: CDR1 SGHRS and CDR2 YFSETQ.

The chain joins TRBV3-1 (or the pseudogene TRBV3-2) to TRBJ2-1; TRBD2 agrees at 10 bases. V was pared by 0 bases and J by 6 bases, with 8 bases of the junction left unmatched. Germline assignment: CDR1 LGHDT and CDR2 YNNKEL (reference sequence). The CDR3 covers 17 residues. The CDR3 DNA follows: TGTGCCAGCAGCCAAGAAAAGCGGGGGGGCAGTTTCAATGAGCAGTTCTTC. Its protein is CASSQEKRGGSFNEQFF.

This sequence joins TRBV6-5 and TRBJ2-7; D unclear. The CDR3 consists of 15 residues. Trimming removed 0 bases from V and 2 bases from J, with 11 bases in between. CDR1 and CDR2 from the germline V gene are MNHEY and SVGAGI. In DNA, the CDR3 is TGTGCCAGCAGTTACTCACCCGTACTAACCTACGAGCAGTACTTC. Residues: CASSYSPVLTYEQYF.

This clone was found once. This chain connects TRBV30 to TRBJ1-5, with no clear D. The ends were cut back, 2 bases at V and 1 base at J, with 12 bases in the middle. This CDR3 comprises 15 residues. Germline CDR1 is GTSNPN and CDR2 is SVGIG (reference sequence). This chain's CDR3 is CAWSRGTVSNQPQHF. Here the CDR3 DNA reads TGTGCCTGGAGTCGGGGTACAGTCAGCAATCAGCCCCAGCATTTT.

This sequence joins TRBV19 and TRBJ2-2, with D tentatively TRBD1 (6 bases). Germline V gives CDR1 LNHDA, CDR2 SQIVND (reference sequence). The V gene lost 6 bases and the J gene lost 6 bases, with 17 bases spanning the gap. The CDR3 is made up of 15 amino acids. CDR3 residues: CASSLVGQLPGELFF. The CDR3 bases are TGTGCCAGTAGCTTAGTCGGACAGCTCCCCGGGGAGCTGTTTTTT. Based on the CDR3 plus reference TRBV19 and TRBJ2-2, the full variable domain is DGGITQSPKYLFRKEGQNVTLSCEQNLNHDAMYWYRQDPGQGLRLIYYSQIVNDFQKGDIAEGYSVSREKKESFPLTVTSAQKNPTAFYLCASSLVGQLPGELFFGEGSRLTVL.